Below, 13 T cell receptor beta chains from the same sample are listed, as sequenced in a study of tumor-infiltrating lymphocytes in primary liver carcinoma. A constant-region primer primed TCR beta cDNA synthesis from around 500 ng of total RNA. Slightly modified ARM-PCR served as the procedure for the TCR beta libraries. These libraries came from three rounds of nested multiplex PCR. Running 9 to 11 cycles apiece, the first two PCR rounds relied on TRBV1-TRBV30 forward primers together with a C-beta reverse primer. TCRdb called the multiplex PCR reads again in MiXCR, with one record for every CDR3 protein. The data hold approximately 210,000 distinct CDR3 sequences, with less than 70% observed a single time. Unsorted whole blood yielded blood RNA, and germline DNA was extracted as well. The sample was peripheral blood. These receptors originate from a woman aged 55-70 years with primary liver carcinoma and hepatitis B virus infection.

The chain is built from TRBV28 and TRBJ1-3; 7 positions agree with TRBD1. The CDR3 runs to 17 residues. Germline assignment: CDR1 MDHEN and CDR2 SYDVKM. After removal of 5 bases from V and 0 bases from J, the junction contained 10 bases not matched to a gene. DNA for the CDR3: TGTGCCAGCAGTCCCCCAGGGGGGGCGATCTCTGGAAACACCATATATTTT. The encoded protein is CASSPPGGAISGNTIYF.

The rearrangement joins TRBV5-8 to TRBJ2-1, with D possibly being TRBD1 (6 bases). Germline CDR1 and CDR2: SGHTS and YDEGEE. The CDR3 length is 17 residues. The ends were cut back, 4 bases at V and 5 bases at J, with 22 bases in the middle. The CDR3 DNA reads TGTGCCAGCAGCCCTACCCTGACAGGAGTCATAAACAATGAGCAGTTCTTC. Translated, it gives CASSPTLTGVINNEQFF. Complete variable domain (other parts from reference TRBV5-8 and TRBJ2-1): EAGVTQSPTHLIKTRGQQATLRCSPISGHTSVYWYQQALGLGLQFLLWYDEGEERNRGNFPPRFSGRQFPNYSSELNVNALELEDSALYLCASSPTLTGVINNEQFFGPGTRLTVL.

The rearrangement links TRBV6-1 to TRBJ2-7, with a tentative D call TRBD1 (6 bases). CDR3 length: 13 residues. Germline V gene lookup returns CDR1 MNHNS and CDR2 SASEGT. The CDR3 DNA reads as TGTGCTAACAGCGAAACAGGGAGCTGGGAGCAGTACTTC. Protein: CANSETGSWEQYF.

This clonotype was recorded once. The gene calls are TRBV29-1 and TRBJ2-1; D not resolved. V was cut by 6 bases and J by 5 bases, with 14 bases left in between. The CDR3 has 13 amino acids. The V gene's germline CDR1 is SQVTM and CDR2 ANQGSEA. The CDR3 region is CSVQSGRNNEQFF. CDR3 sequence (DNA): TGCAGCGTGCAGTCCGGACGCAACAATGAGCAGTTCTTC.

Comment on this clonotype: One end of the junction fails to match germline, which may point to a read error. The CDR3 region is CSGNRDKRSSYNPPLHF. The CDR3 DNA follows: TGTAGCGGTAACCGGGACAAAAGGAGCTCCTATAATCCACCCCTCCACTTT. The rearrangement uses TRBV29-1 and TRBJ1-6, with TRBD1 as a possible D gene (6 bases). Germline loops: CDR1 SQVTM, CDR2 ANQGSEA. This CDR3 comprises 17 residues.

To note about this clonotype: A much larger clone differs from this one at a single base, so this may be a read error. This chain links TRBV5-6 with TRBJ2-3; unclear D gene. The V end was cut by 0 bases, the J end by 1 base, with 9 bases between. The germline CDR1 and CDR2 sequences are SGHDT and YYEEEE. The CDR3 sequence is 15 residues long. CDR3 residues: CASSLEVGGTDTQYF. In nucleotides, the CDR3 is TGTGCCAGCAGCTTGGAGGTAGGTGGCACAGATACGCAGTATTTT.

This clonotype was seen only once. Since the CDR3 does not end with the conserved phenylalanine or tryptophan, this likely comes from a read error. This chain uses TRBV7-9 with TRBJ1-1; perhaps TRBD1 as D (6 bases). Germline CDR1 and CDR2: SEHNR and FQNEAQ (reference sequence). This CDR3 contains 15 residues. The CDR3 nucleotides read TGTACCAGCAGCCCCCCGACAGGCTCTAACACTGAAGCTTTCCTT. Translated, it gives CTSSPPTGSNTEAFL.

This clonotype was seen a single time. A single base separates this from a much larger clone, so it may be a read error. The V call is TRBV6-1, the J call TRBJ2-2; no firm D call. The CDR3 loop spans 15 amino acids. The germline CDR1 and CDR2 sequences are MNHNS and SASEGT. V lost 4 bases and J lost 0, with 9 bases in between. The CDR3 region has the DNA TGTGCCAGCAGTGGGCACTCCGCGAACACCGGGGAGCTGTTTTTT. Its protein product is CASSGHSANTGELFF.

The chain combines TRBV12-3 or TRBV12-4 with TRBJ1-6; weak D call: TRBD1 (5 bases). The CDR3 extends over 14 amino acids. The V end lost 5 bases, the J end lost 7 bases, and 12 bases lay between the germline ends. CDR3 sequence (DNA): TGTGCCAGCAGTCGGGGGACGGGAAATTCACCCCTCCACTTT. It yields the protein CASSRGTGNSPLHF.

This chain joins TRBV7-3 and TRBJ2-5; D is possibly TRBD2 (6 bases). This CDR3 region has 13 residues. The germline CDR1 and CDR2 sequences are SGHTA and FQGTGA. The V gene lost 0 bases and the J gene lost 4 bases, with 6 bases spanning the gap. The CDR3 nucleotides are TGTGCCAGCAGCTTAACGGGAGGAGAGACCCAGTACTTC. It is translated as CASSLTGGETQYF.

As regards this clonotype: This may be a read error, as it is one base from a much larger clone. This chain uses TRBV10-3 with TRBJ2-3; D gene unclear. Germline assignment: CDR1 ENHRY and CDR2 SYGVKD. V was trimmed by 5 bases and J by 6 bases, leaving 9 bases between them. This CDR3 has 12 amino acids. CDR3 loop: CAISWASDTQYF. The CDR3 bases are TGTGCCATCAGTTGGGCCAGCGATACGCAGTATTTT.

This rearrangement joins TRBV6-6 to TRBJ2-7; 8 bases are shared with TRBD2. This CDR3 has 16 residues. The V segment lost 7 bases and the J segment 1 base; nucleotides outside the gene matches: 12. CDR1 is MNHNY, CDR2 SVGAGI, per germline (reference sequence). CDR3 DNA sequence: TGTGCCAGCATCACGGGGAGCGGGAGAAGTTCCTACGAGCAGTACTTC. Its translation is CASITGSGRSSYEQYF.

The chain links TRBV28 to TRBJ1-5, with 8 bases fitting TRBD1. The CDR3 totals 14 residues. The J segment lost 7 bases and the V segment lost 6 bases, leaving 8 bases of the junction unmatched. Germline V lookup: CDR1 MDHEN, CDR2 SYDVKM. In DNA form, the CDR3 reads TGTGCCAGCAGCTACCGGACAGGGTACCAGCCCCAGCATTTT. The encoded protein is CASSYRTGYQPQHF.